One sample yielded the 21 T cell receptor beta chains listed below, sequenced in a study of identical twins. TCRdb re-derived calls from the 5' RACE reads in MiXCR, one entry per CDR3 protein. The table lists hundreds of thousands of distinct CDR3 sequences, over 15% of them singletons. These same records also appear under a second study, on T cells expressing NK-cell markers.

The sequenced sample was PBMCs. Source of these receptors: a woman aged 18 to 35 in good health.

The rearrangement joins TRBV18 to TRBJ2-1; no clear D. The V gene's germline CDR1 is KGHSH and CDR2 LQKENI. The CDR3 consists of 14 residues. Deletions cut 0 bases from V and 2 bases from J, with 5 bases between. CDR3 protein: CASSPPSPYNEQFF. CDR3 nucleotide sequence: TGTGCCAGCTCACCACCGTCCCCCTACAATGAGCAGTTCTTC.

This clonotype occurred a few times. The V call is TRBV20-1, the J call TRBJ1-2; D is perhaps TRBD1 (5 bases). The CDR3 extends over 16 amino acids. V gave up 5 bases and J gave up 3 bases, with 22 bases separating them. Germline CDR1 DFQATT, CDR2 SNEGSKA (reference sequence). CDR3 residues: CSAPPRGGAEYYGYTF. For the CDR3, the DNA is TGCAGTGCTCCCCCCCGAGGAGGGGCCGAGTACTATGGCTACACCTTC.

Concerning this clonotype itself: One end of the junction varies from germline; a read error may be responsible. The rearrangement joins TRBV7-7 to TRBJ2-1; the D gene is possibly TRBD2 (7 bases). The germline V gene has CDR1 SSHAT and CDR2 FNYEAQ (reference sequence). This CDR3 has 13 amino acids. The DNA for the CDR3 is TGTGCTAGCAGTCGAGAGGGGGGGACCCAGGTATTCTTC. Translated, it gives CASSREGGTQVFF.

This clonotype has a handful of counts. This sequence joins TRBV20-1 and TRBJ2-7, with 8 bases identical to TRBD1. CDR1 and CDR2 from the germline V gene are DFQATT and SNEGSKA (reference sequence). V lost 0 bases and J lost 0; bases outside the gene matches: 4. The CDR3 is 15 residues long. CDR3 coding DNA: TGCAGTGCTAGAGAAGGGGGACAGGCCTCCTACGAGCAGTACTTC. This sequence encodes CSAREGGQASYEQYF.

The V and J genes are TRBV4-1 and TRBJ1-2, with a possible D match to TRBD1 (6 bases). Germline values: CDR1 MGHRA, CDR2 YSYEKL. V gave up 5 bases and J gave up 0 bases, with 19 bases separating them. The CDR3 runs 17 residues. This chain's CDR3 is CASSNRDMGFSNYGYTF. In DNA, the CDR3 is TGCGCCAGCAGCAACCGGGACATGGGATTCTCTAACTATGGCTACACCTTC.

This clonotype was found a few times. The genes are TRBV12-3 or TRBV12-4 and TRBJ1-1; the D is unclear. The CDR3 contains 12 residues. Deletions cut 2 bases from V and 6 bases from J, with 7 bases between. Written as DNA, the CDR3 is TGTGCCAGCAGTTTAAACGTCGCTGAAGCTTTCTTT. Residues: CASSLNVAEAFF.

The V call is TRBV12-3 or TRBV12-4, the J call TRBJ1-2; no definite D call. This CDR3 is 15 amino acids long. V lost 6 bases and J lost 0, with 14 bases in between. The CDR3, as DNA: TGTGCCAGCAGATCCCTCCAGGCCGCTAACTATGGCTACACCTTC. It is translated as CASRSLQAANYGYTF.

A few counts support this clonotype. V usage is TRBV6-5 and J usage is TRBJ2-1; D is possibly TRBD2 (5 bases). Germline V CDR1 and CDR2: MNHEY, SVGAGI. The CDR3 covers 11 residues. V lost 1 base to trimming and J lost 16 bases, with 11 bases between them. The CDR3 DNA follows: TGTGCCAGCAGTTACTTTGGGAGAATATTCTTC. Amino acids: CASSYFGRIFF.

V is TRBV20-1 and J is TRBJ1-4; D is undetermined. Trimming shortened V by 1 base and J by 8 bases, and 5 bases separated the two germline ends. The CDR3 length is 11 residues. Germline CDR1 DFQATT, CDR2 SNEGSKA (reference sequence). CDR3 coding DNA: TGCAGTGCTAGAGGATGGGAAAAACTGTTTTTT. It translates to CSARGWEKLFF.

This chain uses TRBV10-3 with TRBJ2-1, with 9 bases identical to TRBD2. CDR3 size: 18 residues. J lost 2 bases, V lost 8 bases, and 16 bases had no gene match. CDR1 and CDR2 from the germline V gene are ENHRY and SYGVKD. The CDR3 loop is CAIGASGNPTGTYNEQFF. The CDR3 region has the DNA TGTGCCATCGGTGCTAGCGGGAACCCCACGGGAACCTACAATGAGCAGTTCTTC.

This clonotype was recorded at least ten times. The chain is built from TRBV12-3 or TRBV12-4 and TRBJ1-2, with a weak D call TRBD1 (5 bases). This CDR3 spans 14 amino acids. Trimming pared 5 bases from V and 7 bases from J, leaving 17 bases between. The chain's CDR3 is CASSLRGVGSGYTF. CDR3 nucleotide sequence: TGTGCCAGCAGTCTGCGGGGGGTTGGAAGTGGCTACACCTTC.

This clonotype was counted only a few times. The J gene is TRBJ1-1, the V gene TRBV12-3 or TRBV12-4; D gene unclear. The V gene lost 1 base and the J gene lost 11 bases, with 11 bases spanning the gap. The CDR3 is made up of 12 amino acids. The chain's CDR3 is CASSLGGNGAFF. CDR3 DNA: TGTGCCAGCAGTTTAGGGGGAAATGGGGCTTTCTTT.

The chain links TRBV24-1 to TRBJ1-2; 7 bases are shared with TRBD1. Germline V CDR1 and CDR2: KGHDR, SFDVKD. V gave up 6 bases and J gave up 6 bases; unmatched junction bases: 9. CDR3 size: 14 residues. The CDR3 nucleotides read TGTGCCACCAGTAGGGGGCAAAAGGCGCATGGCTACACCTTC. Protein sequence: CATSRGQKAHGYTF.

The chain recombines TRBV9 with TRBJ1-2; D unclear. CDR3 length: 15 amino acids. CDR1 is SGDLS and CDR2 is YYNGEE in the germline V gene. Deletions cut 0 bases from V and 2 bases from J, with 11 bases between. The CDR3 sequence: CASSVEGYGNYGYTF. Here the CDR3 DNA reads TGTGCCAGCAGCGTAGAAGGGTATGGGAACTATGGCTACACCTTC.

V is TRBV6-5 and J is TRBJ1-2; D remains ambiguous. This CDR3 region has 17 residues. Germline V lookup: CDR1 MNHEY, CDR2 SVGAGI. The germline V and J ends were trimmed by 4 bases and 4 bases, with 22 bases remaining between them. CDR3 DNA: TGTGCCAGCAGTTCAATACGATCGATAACGGTATCCTATGGCTACACCTTC. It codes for CASSSIRSITVSYGYTF.

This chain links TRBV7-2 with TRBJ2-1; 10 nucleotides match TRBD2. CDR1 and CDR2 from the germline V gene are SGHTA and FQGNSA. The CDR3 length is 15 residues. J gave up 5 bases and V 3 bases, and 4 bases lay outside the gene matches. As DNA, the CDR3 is TGTGCCAGCAGCTTTAGCGGGGGGCATAACAATGAGCAGTTCTTC. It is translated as CASSFSGGHNNEQFF.

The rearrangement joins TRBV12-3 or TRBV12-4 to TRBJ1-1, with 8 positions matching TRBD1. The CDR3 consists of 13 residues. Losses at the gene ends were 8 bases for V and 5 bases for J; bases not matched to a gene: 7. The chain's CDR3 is CASGSGGRTEAFF. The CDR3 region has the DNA TGTGCCAGCGGGTCAGGGGGCCGAACTGAAGCTTTCTTT.

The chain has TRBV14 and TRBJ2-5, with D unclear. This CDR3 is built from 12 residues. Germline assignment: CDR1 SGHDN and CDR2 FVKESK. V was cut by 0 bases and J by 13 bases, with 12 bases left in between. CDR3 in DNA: TGTGCCAGCAGCCAAGATGGGCCTCACCGGTACTTC. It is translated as CASSQDGPHRYF.

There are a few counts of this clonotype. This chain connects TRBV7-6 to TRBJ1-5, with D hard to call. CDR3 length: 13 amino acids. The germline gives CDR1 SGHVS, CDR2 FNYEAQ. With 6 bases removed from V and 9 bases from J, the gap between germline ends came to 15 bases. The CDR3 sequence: CASSWTDQRPQHF. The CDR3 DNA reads TGTGCCAGCAGTTGGACCGACCAACGGCCCCAGCATTTT.

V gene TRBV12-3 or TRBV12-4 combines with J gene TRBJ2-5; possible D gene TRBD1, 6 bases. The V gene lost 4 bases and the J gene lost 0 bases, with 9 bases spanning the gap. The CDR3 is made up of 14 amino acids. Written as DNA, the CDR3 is TGTGCCAGCAGTTGGGGGCGGTACCAAGAGACCCAGTACTTC. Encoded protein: CASSWGRYQETQYF.

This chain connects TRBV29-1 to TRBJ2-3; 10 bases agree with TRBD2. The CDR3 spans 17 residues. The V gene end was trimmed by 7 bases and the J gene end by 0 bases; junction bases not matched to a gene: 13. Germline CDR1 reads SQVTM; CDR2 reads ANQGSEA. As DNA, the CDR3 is TGCAGCGCCCAACGTAGCGGGGGGTTAGACAGCACAGATACGCAGTATTTT. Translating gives CSAQRSGGLDSTDTQYF.